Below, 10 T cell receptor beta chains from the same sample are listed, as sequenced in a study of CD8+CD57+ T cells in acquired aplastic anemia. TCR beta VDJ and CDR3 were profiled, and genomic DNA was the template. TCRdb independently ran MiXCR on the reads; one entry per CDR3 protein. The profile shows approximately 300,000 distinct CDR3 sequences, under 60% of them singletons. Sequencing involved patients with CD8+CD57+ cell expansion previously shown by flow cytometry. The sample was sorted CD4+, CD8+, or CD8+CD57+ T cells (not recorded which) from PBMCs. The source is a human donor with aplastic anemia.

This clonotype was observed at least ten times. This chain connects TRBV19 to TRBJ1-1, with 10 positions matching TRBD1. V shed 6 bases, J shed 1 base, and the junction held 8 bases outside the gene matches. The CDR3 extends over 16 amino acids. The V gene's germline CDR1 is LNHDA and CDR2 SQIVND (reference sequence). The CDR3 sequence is CASSLGTGVPNTEAFF. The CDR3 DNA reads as TGTGCCAGTAGCCTGGGGACAGGGGTGCCGAACACTGAAGCTTTCTTT.

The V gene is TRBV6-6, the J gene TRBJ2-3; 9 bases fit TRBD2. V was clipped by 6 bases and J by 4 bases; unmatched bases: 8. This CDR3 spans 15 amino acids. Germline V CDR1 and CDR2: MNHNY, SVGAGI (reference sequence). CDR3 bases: TGTGCCAGCAGCCCCGGACTAGCGTCATCAGATACGCAGTATTTT. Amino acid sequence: CASSPGLASSDTQYF.

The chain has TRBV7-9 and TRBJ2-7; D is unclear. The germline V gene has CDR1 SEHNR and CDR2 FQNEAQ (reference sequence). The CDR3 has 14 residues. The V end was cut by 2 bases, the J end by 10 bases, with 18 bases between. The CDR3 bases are TGTGCCAGCAGCTTAAGGTTGGATAATGCGGCTCAGTACTTC. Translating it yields CASSLRLDNAAQYF.

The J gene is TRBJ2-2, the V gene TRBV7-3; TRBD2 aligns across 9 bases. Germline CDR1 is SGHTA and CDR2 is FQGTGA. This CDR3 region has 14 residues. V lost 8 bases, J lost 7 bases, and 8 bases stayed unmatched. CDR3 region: CASAGREGSGELFF. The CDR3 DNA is TGTGCCAGCGCGGGGCGGGAGGGGAGCGGGGAGCTGTTTTTT.

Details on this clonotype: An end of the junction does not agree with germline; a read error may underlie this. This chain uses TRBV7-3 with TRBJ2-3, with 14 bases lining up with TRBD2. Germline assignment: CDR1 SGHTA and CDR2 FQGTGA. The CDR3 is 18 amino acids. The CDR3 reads CASSHLTSGGASTDTQYF. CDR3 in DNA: TGCGCCAGCAGCCACCTGACTAGCGGGGGGGCCTCGACAGATACGCAGTATTTT. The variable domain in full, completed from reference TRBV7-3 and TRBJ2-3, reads GAGVSQTPSNKVTEKGKYVELRCDPISGHTALYWYRQSLGQGPEFLIYFQGTGAADDSGLPNDRFFAVRPEGSVSTLKIQRTERGDSAVYLCASSHLTSGGASTDTQYFGPGTRLTVL.

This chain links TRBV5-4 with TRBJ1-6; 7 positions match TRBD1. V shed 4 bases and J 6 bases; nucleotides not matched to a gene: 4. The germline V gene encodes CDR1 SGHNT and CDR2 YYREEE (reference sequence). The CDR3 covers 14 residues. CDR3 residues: CASSTGVGNSPLHF. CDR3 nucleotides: TGTGCCAGCAGCACAGGGGTCGGTAATTCACCCCTCCACTTT.

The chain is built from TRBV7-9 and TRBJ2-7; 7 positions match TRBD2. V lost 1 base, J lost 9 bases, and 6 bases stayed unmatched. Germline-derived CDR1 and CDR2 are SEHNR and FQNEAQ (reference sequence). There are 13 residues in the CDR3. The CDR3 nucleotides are TGTGCCAGCAGCTTAGTGGGGGAGCGGGGGCAGTACTTC. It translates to CASSLVGERGQYF.

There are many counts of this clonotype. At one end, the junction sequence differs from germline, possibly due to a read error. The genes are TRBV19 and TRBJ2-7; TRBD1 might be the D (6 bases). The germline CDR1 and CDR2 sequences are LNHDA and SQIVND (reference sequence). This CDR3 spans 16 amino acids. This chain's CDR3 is CASSTAETTGTYEQYF. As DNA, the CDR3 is TGTGCCAGCAGTACGGCTGAGACCACAGGGACCTACGAGCAGTACTTC.

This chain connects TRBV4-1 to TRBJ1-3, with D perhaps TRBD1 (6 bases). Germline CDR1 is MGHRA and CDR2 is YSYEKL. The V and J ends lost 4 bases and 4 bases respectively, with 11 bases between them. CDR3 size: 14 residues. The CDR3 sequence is CASSLQGWGNTIYF. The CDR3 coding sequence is TGCGCCAGCAGCCTACAGGGTTGGGGAAACACCATATATTTT.

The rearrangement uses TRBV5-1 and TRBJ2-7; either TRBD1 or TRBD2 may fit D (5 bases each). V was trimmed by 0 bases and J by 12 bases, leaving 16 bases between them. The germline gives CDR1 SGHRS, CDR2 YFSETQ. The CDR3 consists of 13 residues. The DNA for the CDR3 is TGCGCCAGCAGCTTGGTGACAGACACTGCGGGGTACTTC. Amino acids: CASSLVTDTAGYF.